Listed below are T cell receptor beta chains from one sample, sequenced in a study of blood T cell repertoires in COVID-19. Profiled with immunoSEQ multiplex PCR; TCRdb holds only in-frame clones, not every one. The sample includes roughly 230,000 clones, 81% seen only once; the top ten take approximately 8%. Sequenced input: peripheral blood. These receptors were collected from a woman of 80 years or more with acute or convalescent COVID-19. Both conserved end residues are part of each CDR3. A D gene is named only where the DNA matches it firmly. Some rows have no size entry. The others give once, few or many, or a class for an expanded clone.

clone size,J gene,CDR3 length,D gene,V gene,CDR3 protein,CDR3 DNA
.,TRBJ2-3,15,.,TRBV10-1,CASSGAGVLTDTQYF,TGCGCCAGCAGTGGCGCGGGTGTTCTCACAGATACGCAGTATTTT
.,TRBJ2-5,15,TRBD1,TRBV5-1,CASSLGGTGRETQYF,TGCGCCAGCAGCTTGGGGGGGACAGGAAGAGAGACCCAGTACTTC
.,TRBJ2-7,14,TRBD2,TRBV28,CASSVGTSEYEQYF,TGTGCCAGCAGTGTAGGGACTAGCGAGTACGAGCAGTACTTC
.,TRBJ2-1,15,TRBD1,TRBV6-6,CASSYSGQGGNEQFF,TGTGCCAGCAGTTACTCCGGACAGGGGGGAAATGAGCAGTTCTTC
.,TRBJ1-4,17,TRBD1,TRBV27,CASRGTGSSGANEKLFF,TGTGCCAGCAGAGGGACAGGGAGTTCCGGGGCTAATGAAAAACTGTTTTTT
.,TRBJ2-5,15,.,TRBV21-1,CASSRAEILQETQYF,TGTGCCAGCAGCAGGGCAGAGATACTCCAAGAGACCCAGTACTTC
.,TRBJ2-1,17,TRBD2,TRBV4-2,CASSQDHSGGNYNEQFF,TGTGCCAGCAGCCAAGATCATAGCGGGGGCAACTACAATGAGCAGTTCTTC
.,TRBJ2-7,14,.,TRBV27,CASSLAPGVYEQYF,TGTGCCAGCAGTTTAGCTCCGGGAGTCTACGAGCAGTACTTC
.,TRBJ1-1,13,TRBD1,TRBV9,CASSAGTGTEAFF,TGTGCCAGCAGCGCCGGGACAGGGACTGAAGCTTTCTTT
.,TRBJ2-7,15,TRBD1,TRBV27,CARGQRMSTSYEQYF,TGTGCCAGGGGACAGCGGATGTCAACCTCCTACGAGCAGTACTTC
.,TRBJ2-1,15,TRBD2,TRBV7-2,CASSPGGAGGYEQFF,TGTGCCAGCAGCCCGGGAGGAGCGGGAGGATATGAGCAGTTCTTC
.,TRBJ1-5,15,TRBD1,TRBV5-5,CASSRTGDLNQPQHF,TGTGCCAGCAGCCGGACAGGGGACTTGAATCAGCCCCAGCATTTT
.,TRBJ2-7,13,.,TRBV18,CASSPETIHEQYF,TGTGCCAGCTCACCTGAGACTATCCACGAGCAGTACTTC
.,TRBJ2-5,20,TRBD2,TRBV24-1,CATSEHPGLAAGSLIETQYF,TGTGCCACCAGTGAACACCCGGGACTAGCAGCAGGATCGCTTATAGAGACCCAGTACTTC
.,TRBJ1-3,15,.,TRBV9,CASSALAGSGNTIYF,TGTGCCAGCAGCGCCCTCGCGGGCTCTGGAAACACCATATATTTT
once,TRBJ1-3,17,.,TRBV3-1/TRBV3-2,CASSQFPGYLSGNTIYF,TGTGCCAGCAGCCAGTTTCCGGGGTACCTTTCTGGAAACACCATATATTTT
.,TRBJ2-7,14,TRBD1,TRBV19,CASSSQGEFYEQYF,TGTGCCAGTAGCTCACAGGGGGAATTCTACGAGCAGTACTTC
.,TRBJ2-4,12,.,TRBV3-1/TRBV3-2,CASSQEHGIQYF,TGTGCCAGCAGCCAAGAGCACGGCATTCAGTACTTC
.,TRBJ2-5,15,TRBD2,TRBV5-8,CASSPGLAGQETQYF,TGTGCCAGCAGCCCCGGACTAGCGGGACAAGAGACCCAGTACTTC
few,TRBJ1-3,14,.,TRBV2,CASSTGLTGNTIYF,TGTGCCAGCAGTACAGGGTTAACTGGAAACACCATATATTTT
.,TRBJ2-3,15,TRBD1,TRBV5-4,CASSSPGQQRDTQYF,TGTGCCAGCAGCTCGCCGGGACAGCAAAGAGATACGCAGTATTTT
few,TRBJ1-6,14,.,TRBV28,CASSPRTGFSPLHF,TGTGCCAGCAGTCCTAGGACGGGGTTTTCACCCCTCCACTTT
.,TRBJ2-7,16,TRBD2,TRBV4-1,CASSQAGTSGRIEQYF,TGCGCCAGCAGCCAAGCTGGGACTAGCGGGAGGATCGAGCAGTACTTC
.,TRBJ2-7,14,.,TRBV28,CASRSSGFSYEQYF,TGTGCCAGCAGGTCGAGCGGGTTCTCCTACGAGCAGTACTTC
.,TRBJ2-2,15,.,TRBV7-9,CASSLRQAGTGELFF,TGTGCCAGCAGCTTGCGGCAAGCGGGCACCGGGGAGCTGTTTTTT
.,TRBJ2-1,16,TRBD2,TRBV5-1,CASSDGTSGLYNEQFF,TGCGCCAGCAGCGATGGGACTAGCGGTTTATACAATGAGCAGTTCTTC
.,TRBJ2-2,16,.,TRBV5-4,CASSLLPPGNTGELFF,TGTGCCAGCAGCTTACTCCCTCCTGGGAACACCGGGGAGCTGTTTTTT
.,TRBJ2-1,16,TRBD2,TRBV7-7,CASSLDLAGGRNEQFF,TGTGCCAGCAGCTTAGATCTAGCGGGGGGGCGAAATGAGCAGTTCTTC
.,TRBJ1-2,13,TRBD1,TRBV12-3/TRBV12-4,CASNEGQNYGYTF,TGTGCCAGCAACGAGGGACAGAACTATGGCTACACCTTC
.,TRBJ1-5,13,.,TRBV27,CARLPSSNQPQHF,TGTGCCAGATTACCCAGTAGCAATCAGCCCCAGCATTTT
.,TRBJ2-4,14,TRBD2,TRBV29-1,CSVVGRESPTIQYF,TGCAGCGTGGTTGGGCGGGAGTCGCCGACCATTCAGTACTTC
.,TRBJ1-1,14,.,TRBV4-1,CASSQMTENTEAFF,TGCGCCAGCAGCCAGATGACAGAAAACACTGAAGCTTTCTTT
.,TRBJ2-7,14,TRBD1,TRBV5-1,CASSETGGSYEQYF,TGCGCCAGCTCTGAGACAGGGGGGTCCTACGAGCAGTACTTC
.,TRBJ1-1,16,TRBD1,TRBV5-1,CASSLGQGGWNTEAFF,TGCGCCAGCAGCTTAGGACAGGGGGGATGGAACACTGAAGCTTTCTTT
.,TRBJ1-4,18,.,TRBV3-1/TRBV3-2,CASSQVLWGGGTNEKLFF,TGTGCCAGCAGCCAAGTCCTTTGGGGCGGTGGAACTAATGAAAAACTGTTTTTT
.,TRBJ2-7,14,TRBD2,TRBV30,CASSGRGRSREQYF,TGTGCCTCTTCAGGGAGGGGCCGATCTAGGGAGCAGTACTTC
.,TRBJ2-1,15,TRBD1,TRBV3-1/TRBV3-2,CASSQDIGGHKSQFF,TGTGCCAGCAGCCAAGATATAGGGGGCCATAAGTCGCAGTTCTTC
.,TRBJ1-4,15,.,TRBV2,CASSEGGMGREKLFF,TGTGCCAGCAGTGAAGGAGGGATGGGAAGGGAAAAACTGTTTTTT
.,TRBJ2-7,15,.,TRBV14,CASSQGLGSSYEQYF,TGTGCCAGCAGCCAAGGACTAGGGAGCTCCTACGAGCAGTACTTC